This T cell receptor beta chain was obtained from a study of T cell responses to AZD1222 COVID-19 vaccine. Study-level findings and limits: The donors showed a predominance of white British ancestry and of females, with possible underestimation of clonal diversity.

For this clone: Its antigen remains unidentified.

Sequencing used immunoSEQ multiplex PCR; TCRdb keeps in-frame clones, though not all of them. The sample yields about 99,000 clones, about 88% seen once. CDR3 size: 14 residues. Germline V gene lookup returns CDR1 SNHLY and CDR2 FYNNEI. Trimming took off 8 bases at V and 6 bases at J, with 17 bases between the two ends. The gene calls are TRBV2 and TRBJ2-1; the D gene is possibly TRBD2 (6 bases). This clonotype originated in an adult in good health. The sample consisted of peripheral blood, taken on day 0 of AZD1222 vaccination. CDR3 coding DNA: TGTGCCAGCTTGGGGGGAACCGCGGCCAATGAGCAGTTCTTC. Protein sequence: CASLGGTAANEQFF.